This is a list of T cell receptor beta chains from one sample in a study of CD8+CD57+ T cells in acquired aplastic anemia. A single record per CDR3 protein comes from TCRdb applying MiXCR to the reads. Of about 160,000 distinct CDR3 sequences in the sample, less than 50% are singletons; the top ten hold roughly 2.9%. The material sequenced was sorted CD4+, CD8+, or CD8+CD57+ T cells (not recorded which) from PBMCs. The receptors derive from a human donor with aplastic anemia. Each CDR3 is given with its conserved first and last residue. The D gene is left open where the match is weak. Clone size is shown for a subset of rows, as once, few, many or a class of expanded clone.

v_call,d_call,clone_size,j_call,cdr3_length,cdr3_nt,cdr3_aa
TRBV5-1,TRBD2,many,TRBJ2-3,17,TGCGCCAGCTCCCTGGTGGGCGGGGGGGCTAGCACAGATACGCAGTATTTT,CASSLVGGGASTDTQYF
TRBV4-3,-,many,TRBJ2-7,15,TGCGCCAGCAGCCAGAGGCCGGAAGGAACCTACGAGCAGTACTTC,CASSQRPEGTYEQYF
TRBV7-3,-,-,TRBJ1-2,16,TGTGCCAGCAGCTTAAGCTCGGTGACAGACTCCTATGGCTACACCTTC,CASSLSSVTDSYGYTF
TRBV10-3,TRBD1,-,TRBJ1-6,14,TGTGCCATCAGCCCGACAGGGGATAATTCACCCCTCCACTTT,CAISPTGDNSPLHF
TRBV11-3,-,many,TRBJ2-1,11,TGTGCCAGCAGCATGTACAATGAGCAGTTCTTC,CASSMYNEQFF
TRBV15,TRBD1,few,TRBJ1-3,16,TGTGCCACCAGCAGACGAGGAGGGGGCTCCGGAAACACCATATATTTT,CATSRRGGGSGNTIYF
TRBV25-1,-,many,TRBJ2-5,12,TGTGCCAGCAGCTTTGGGGAAGAGACCCAGTACTTC,CASSFGEETQYF
TRBV12-5,TRBD1,few,TRBJ2-2,14,TGTGCTAGTGGGCGACAGGGGGGGACCGGGGAGCTGTTTTTT,CASGRQGGTGELFF
TRBV19,TRBD1,-,TRBJ2-1,15,TGTGCCAGTAGTATTCCGGGACAGGGGTACAATGAGCAGTTCTTC,CASSIPGQGYNEQFF
TRBV30,-,few,TRBJ1-3,15,TGTGCCTGGAACACCGGAACGAGCTCTGGAAACACCATATATTTT,CAWNTGTSSGNTIYF
TRBV10-2,-,-,TRBJ1-2,14,TGCGCCAGCAGCCCCAGTTCTTCCCACTATGGCTACACCTTC,CASSPSSSHYGYTF
TRBV29-1,TRBD1,-,TRBJ1-1,14,TGCAGCGTACGTTCCGGGACAGTGAACACTGAAGCTTTCTTT,CSVRSGTVNTEAFF
TRBV10-3,-,few,TRBJ2-6,15,TGTGCCATCAGTGAGCCCCCCGCTGGGGCCAACGTCCTGACTTTC,CAISEPPAGANVLTF
TRBV2,TRBD1,few,TRBJ1-5,15,TGTGCCAGCAGGATTGGACAGGGGGCGAGTCAGCCCCAGCATTTT,CASRIGQGASQPQHF
TRBV5-4,-,-,TRBJ1-6,15,TGTGCCAGCAGCTTTGGAACCCCGCCGGATTCACCCCTCCACTTT,CASSFGTPPDSPLHF
TRBV7-2,TRBD1,-,TRBJ1-6,14,TGTGCCAGCAGCTTAGGGACAGGACATTCACCCCTCCACTTT,CASSLGTGHSPLHF
TRBV19,-,few,TRBJ1-1,14,TGTGCCAGTAGTCTGAAGACCCCGAACACTGAAGCTTTCTTT,CASSLKTPNTEAFF
TRBV15,TRBD2,once,TRBJ2-1,13,TGTGCCACCACGACTAGCGGAGACAATGAGCAGTTCTTC,CATTTSGDNEQFF
TRBV18,-,-,TRBJ2-5,15,TGTGCCAGCTCACTGAAAGGAGGGTTACGAGAGACCCAGTACTTC,CASSLKGGLRETQYF
TRBV2,-,many,TRBJ2-3,14,TGTGCCATCCGGGGAACTACGATCACAGATACGCAGTATTTT,CAIRGTTITDTQYF
TRBV7-6,TRBD2,many,TRBJ2-3,18,TGTGCCAGCGGCCTCGGGACTAGCTCTCATACGAGCACAGATACGCAGTATTTT,CASGLGTSSHTSTDTQYF
TRBV2,-,-,TRBJ2-5,14,TGTGCCAGCAGTTTAAGGACTACTCAAGAGACCCAGTACTTC,CASSLRTTQETQYF
TRBV5-4,-,many,TRBJ1-2,13,TGTGCCAGCAGCTTTAGGGGTAACTATGGCTACACCTTC,CASSFRGNYGYTF
TRBV19,TRBD1,-,TRBJ2-1,15,TGTGCCAGTAGTCTGACCGGGACAGGGGGCGCGGGGCCGTTCTTC,CASSLTGTGGAGPFF
TRBV2,TRBD1,many,TRBJ1-1,14,TGTGCCAGCCAAGGACAGGGGGCTTGGACTGAAGCTTTCTTT,CASQGQGAWTEAFF
TRBV20-1,TRBD1,many,TRBJ1-2,12,TGCAGTGCTCGACAGGGTGACTATGGCTACACCTTC,CSARQGDYGYTF
TRBV10-3,-,-,TRBJ2-7,14,TGTGCCAGCAGTTATGGGATGAGCTCCTACGAGCAGTACTTC,CASSYGMSSYEQYF
TRBV4-3,-,-,TRBJ2-5,15,TGCGCCAGCAGCCCGACCCAAGGGTACCAAGAGACCCAGTACTTC,CASSPTQGYQETQYF
TRBV5-1,-,many,TRBJ1-4,15,TGCGCCAGCAGCCGTGACGGCCGGGACACCGAAAAACTGTTTTTT,CASSRDGRDTEKLFF
TRBV29-1,TRBD1,-,TRBJ1-2,17,TGCAGCGTTGAGCGCCAGGGGGGCCAGGACGGAGTCTATGGCTACACCTTC,CSVERQGGQDGVYGYTF
TRBV9,TRBD1,-,TRBJ2-7,14,TGTGCCAGCAGCAGGGGGACAGACGCCTACGAGCAGTACTTC,CASSRGTDAYEQYF
TRBV11-2,TRBD2,many,TRBJ2-1,13,TGTGCCAGCAGGGGACTAGCGAACAATGAGCAGTTCTTC,CASRGLANNEQFF
TRBV10-3,-,-,TRBJ1-2,13,TGTGCCATCAGTTCTGACGGGGGCAATGGCTACACCTTC,CAISSDGGNGYTF
TRBV29-1,-,-,TRBJ2-2,15,TGCAGCGCAACCCACAGGGCGAAGAACACCGGGGAGCTGTTTTTT,CSATHRAKNTGELFF
TRBV10-3,-,few,TRBJ2-2,15,TGTGCCAGCTCACGCCTCGGAGACTACACCGGGGAGCTGTTTTTT,CASSRLGDYTGELFF
TRBV25-1,-,-,TRBJ2-7,15,TGCGCCAGCAGCCTCGGGGGTAGTAGATCCCACGAGCAGTACTTC,CASSLGGSRSHEQYF
TRBV24-1,-,-,TRBJ1-5,15,TGTGCCACCAGTGATCGACAGGAAAACAGTCAGCCCCAGCATTTT,CATSDRQENSQPQHF
TRBV7-9,-,-,TRBJ2-7,12,TGTGCCAGCAGCCAAAGGTTCGACGAGCAGTACTTC,CASSQRFDEQYF
TRBV15,-,once,TRBJ2-7,13,TGTGCCCCCAGCGTCGGACAGTCCTACGAGCAGTACTTC,CAPSVGQSYEQYF
TRBV6-1,-,few,TRBJ2-1,12,TGTGCCAGCCGAGGGGGAATGAATGAGCAGTTCTTC,CASRGGMNEQFF
TRBV10-3,-,many,TRBJ1-4,14,TGTGCCATCAGTGAAGGAGGGTTAGCTGAAAAACTGTTTTTT,CAISEGGLAEKLFF
TRBV19,TRBD2,-,TRBJ2-7,15,TGTGCCAGTAGCAGTAGCGGGAGAGGTTCCTACGAGCAGTACTTC,CASSSSGRGSYEQYF
TRBV24-1,-,-,TRBJ1-5,14,TGTGCCACCAGTGACGGAGGTCTGGGGCAGCCCCAGCATTTT,CATSDGGLGQPQHF
TRBV2,TRBD1,many,TRBJ1-2,12,TGTGCCAGTGGGGGACAGGACTATGGCTACACCTTC,CASGGQDYGYTF
TRBV2,TRBD1,-,TRBJ1-2,15,TGTGCCAGCAGGGACAGGGCCTCAGGCGCATATGGCTACACCTTC,CASRDRASGAYGYTF
TRBV2,-,-,TRBJ2-6,15,TGTGCCAGCAGCGTCTCTAGCTCTGGGGCCAACGTCCTGACTTTC,CASSVSSSGANVLTF
TRBV15,-,-,TRBJ2-7,15,TGTGCCACCAGCAGAGACTCGTCTCCAGGGTACGAGCAGTACTTC,CATSRDSSPGYEQYF
TRBV4-2,TRBD2,many,TRBJ2-2,17,TGTGCCAGCAGCACCAAGACTAGCGGGATAAACACCGGGGAGCTGTTTTTT,CASSTKTSGINTGELFF
TRBV7-4,-,-,TRBJ1-5,16,TGTGCCAGCAGTGAAAGCTCCGATTCGGGCAATCAGCCCCAGCATTTT,CASSESSDSGNQPQHF
TRBV6-1,-,many,TRBJ2-6,14,TGTGCCAGCACGGGGGAACCTGGGGCCAACGTCCTGACTTTC,CASTGEPGANVLTF
TRBV11-2,TRBD2,few,TRBJ2-1,16,TGTGCCAGCAGCTTAGGTAGCGGGGGATCTTACAATGAGCAGTTCTTC,CASSLGSGGSYNEQFF
TRBV7-3,TRBD1,once,TRBJ2-4,13,TGTGCCAGCAGCCCCGGACAGGGTAACATTCAGTACTTC,CASSPGQGNIQYF
TRBV25-1,-,few,TRBJ1-2,15,TGTGCCAGCAGTGAATTGTCAGGGTTGGACTATGGCTACACCTTC,CASSELSGLDYGYTF
TRBV19,-,-,TRBJ1-2,15,TGTGCCAGTAGTATCGATTTAACAGGGAACTATGGCTACACCTTC,CASSIDLTGNYGYTF
TRBV15,TRBD2,-,TRBJ2-5,15,TGTGCCACCAGGGGGACTAGCGGGCACCAAGAGACCCAGTACTTC,CATRGTSGHQETQYF
TRBV9,-,-,TRBJ1-3,15,TGTGCCAGCAGCCCCACAGGACCCTCTGGAAACACCATATATTTT,CASSPTGPSGNTIYF
TRBV29-1,TRBD2,-,TRBJ2-1,15,TGCAGCGTAGCCGGGACTAGCGGGAGTGTGAGTGAGCAGTTCTTC,CSVAGTSGSVSEQFF